This T cell receptor (beta chain) appears in the sequencing data of a study of shared clonotypes between healthy human individuals. Sequenced by immunoSEQ multiplex PCR; TCRdb stores in-frame clones only, minus some. The sample consists of roughly 1,500,000 clones, under 99% of them appearing once. Germline V lookup: CDR1 SNHLY, CDR2 FYNNEI. Trimming removed 6 bases at V and 4 bases at J, with 33 bases between. The CDR3 extends over 20 amino acids. The rearrangement joins TRBV2 to TRBJ1-1; D is possibly TRBD1 (6 bases). The sequence was obtained from a man younger than 45 in good health. The sequenced material came from naive CD4+ T cells sorted from blood. Indicated subset: CD45RA+ positively selected. The chain's CDR3 is CASRLRKRRESTRGATEAFF. CDR3 nucleotide sequence: TGTGCCAGCAGGCTCCGAAAGAGACGGGAGTCCACACGGGGGGCCACTGAAGCTTTCTTT.